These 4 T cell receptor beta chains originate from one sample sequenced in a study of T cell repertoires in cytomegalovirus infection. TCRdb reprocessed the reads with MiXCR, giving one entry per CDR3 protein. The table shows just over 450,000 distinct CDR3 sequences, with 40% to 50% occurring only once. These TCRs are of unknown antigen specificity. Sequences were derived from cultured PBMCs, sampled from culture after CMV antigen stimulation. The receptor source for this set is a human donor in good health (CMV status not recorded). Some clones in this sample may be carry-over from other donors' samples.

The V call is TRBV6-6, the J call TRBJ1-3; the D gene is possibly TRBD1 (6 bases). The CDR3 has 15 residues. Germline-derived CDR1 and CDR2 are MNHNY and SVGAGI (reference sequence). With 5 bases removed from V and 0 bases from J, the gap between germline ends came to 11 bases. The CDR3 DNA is TGTGCCAGCAGTGAGGGACACTTCTCTGGAAACACCATATATTTT. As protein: CASSEGHFSGNTIYF.

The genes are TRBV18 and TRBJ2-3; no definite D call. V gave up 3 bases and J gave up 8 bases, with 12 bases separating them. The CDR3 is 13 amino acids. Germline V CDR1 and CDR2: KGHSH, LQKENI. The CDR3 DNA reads TGTGCCAGCTCACCCCTACGACCCGGTACGCAGTATTTT. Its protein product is CASSPLRPGTQYF.

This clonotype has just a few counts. DNA of the CDR3: TGTGCCAGCACCCGAGGACTAGCGGGGAAAGATACGCAGTATTTT. Translating it yields CASTRGLAGKDTQYF. This rearrangement joins TRBV6-1 to TRBJ2-3, with 12 bases lining up with TRBD2. The CDR3 loop spans 15 amino acids. CDR1 MNHNS and CDR2 SASEGT come from the germline V gene. V shed 7 bases and J 5 bases; nucleotides not matched to a gene: 7.

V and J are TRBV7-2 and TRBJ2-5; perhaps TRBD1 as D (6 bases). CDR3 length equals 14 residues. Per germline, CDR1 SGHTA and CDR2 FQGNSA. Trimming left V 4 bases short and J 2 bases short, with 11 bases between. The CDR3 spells CASSSPTGQETQYF. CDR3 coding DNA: TGTGCCAGCAGCTCTCCGACAGGTCAAGAGACCCAGTACTTC.